The clone carrying this T cell receptor beta chain has only a few counts. These data originate in a study of control samples from healthy donors and cancer patients. Germline V gives CDR1 LGHNA, CDR2 YSLEER. This CDR3 has 17 amino acids. Trimming cost V 0 bases and J 7 bases; bases outside gene matches: 6. Measured with immunoSEQ multiplex PCR; TCRdb has only the in-frame clones, and not every one. Of approximately 90,000 clones in the sample, 85% were seen once. The specimen sequenced was blood. The chain recombines TRBV4-3 with TRBJ2-1; TRBD2 matches at 13 bases. The clonotype comes from a woman aged 40 to 55 in good health. In nucleotides, the CDR3 is TGCGCCAGCAGCCAAGATGGGAGGACTAGCGGGGGTAATGAGCAGTTCTTC. Translation gives CASSQDGRTSGGNEQFF.